Below are 3 T cell receptor beta chains sequenced from a single sample in a study of OX40 agonist ivuxolimab in advanced cancers. Libraries were prepared by immunoSEQ multiplex PCR; TCRdb keeps only in-frame clonotypes and omits some of them. The table lists approximately 60,000 clones, approximately 84% of them singletons. Source: CD4+ or CD8+ T cells sorted from blood, taken in a trial of the OX40 agonist ivuxolimab. The origin of the receptors is an adult with an advanced solid tumor such as melanoma, head and neck, liver or kidney cancer.

The chain uses TRBV7-2 and TRBJ2-2; possibly TRBD2 for D (6 bases). Trimming pared 5 bases from V and 9 bases from J, leaving 13 bases between. This CDR3 comprises 13 residues. The V gene's germline CDR1 is SGHTA and CDR2 FQGNSA. The CDR3, as DNA: TGTGCCAGCAGCCCACAACTAGCCAGGGAGCTGTTTTTT. Translating it yields CASSPQLARELFF.

The CDR3 DNA reads as TGTGCCAGCAGTTACAAGGGACCCGACAACTATGGCTACACCTTC. Translating it yields CASSYKGPDNYGYTF. The chain has TRBV6-5 and TRBJ1-2; tentative D call: TRBD1 (5 bases). CDR3 size: 15 residues. CDR1 is MNHEY and CDR2 is SVGAGI in the germline V gene. The V gene lost 2 bases and the J gene lost 2 bases, with 12 bases spanning the gap.

This chain uses TRBV14 with TRBJ2-4; D gene unclear. The germline V gene has CDR1 SGHDN and CDR2 FVKESK. The CDR3 is 15 residues long. Deletions cut 2 bases from V and 2 bases from J, with 10 bases between. The DNA for the CDR3 is TGTGCCAGCAGCCAAACGTATGGGACCAAAAACATTCAGTACTTC. Translation: CASSQTYGTKNIQYF. The entire variable domain, with the rest obtained from reference TRBV14 and TRBJ2-4, is as follows: EAGVTQFPSHSVIEKGQTVTLRCDPISGHDNLYWYRRVMGKEIKFLLHFVKESKQDESGMPNNRFLAERTGGTYSTLKVQPAELEDSGVYFCASSQTYGTKNIQYFGAGTRLSVL.